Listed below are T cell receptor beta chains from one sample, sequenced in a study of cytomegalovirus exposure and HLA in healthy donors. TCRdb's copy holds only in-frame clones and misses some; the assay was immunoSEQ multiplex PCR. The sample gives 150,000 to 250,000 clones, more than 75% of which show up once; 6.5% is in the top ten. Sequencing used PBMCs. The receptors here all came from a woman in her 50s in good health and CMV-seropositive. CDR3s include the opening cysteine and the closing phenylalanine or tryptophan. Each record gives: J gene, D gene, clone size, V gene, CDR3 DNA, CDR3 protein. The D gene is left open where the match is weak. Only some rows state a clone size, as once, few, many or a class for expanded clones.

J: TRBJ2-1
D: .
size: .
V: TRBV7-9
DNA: TGTGCCAGCAGCTTCGACAGGGAGGCGAGAAATGAGCAGTTCTTC
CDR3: CASSFDREARNEQFF

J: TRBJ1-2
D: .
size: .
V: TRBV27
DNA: TGTGCCAGCAGTTTATCAGGGGAATACTATGGCTACACCTTC
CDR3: CASSLSGEYYGYTF

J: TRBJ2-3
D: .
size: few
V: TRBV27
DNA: TGTGCCAGCAGTTTACAGGGTTCGCCGTCAGATACGCAGTATTTT
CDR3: CASSLQGSPSDTQYF

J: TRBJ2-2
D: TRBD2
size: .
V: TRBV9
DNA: TGTGCCAGCAGCCCTAGCGGGGGAAACACCGGGGAGCTGTTTTTT
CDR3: CASSPSGGNTGELFF

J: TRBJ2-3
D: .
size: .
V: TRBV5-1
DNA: TGCGCCAGCAGCTCTGTGGGAGGCACAGATACGCAGTATTTT
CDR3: CASSSVGGTDTQYF

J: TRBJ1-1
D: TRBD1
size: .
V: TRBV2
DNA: TGTGCCAGCCACAGGGGCACTGAAGCTTTCTTT
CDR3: CASHRGTEAFF

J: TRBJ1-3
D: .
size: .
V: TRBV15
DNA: TGTGCCACCAGCGGGAGACTCCCTGGAAACACCATATATTTT
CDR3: CATSGRLPGNTIYF

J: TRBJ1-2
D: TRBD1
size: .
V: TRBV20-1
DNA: TGCAGTGCCCCGGGACAGGGAGTCTACACCTTC
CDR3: CSAPGQGVYTF

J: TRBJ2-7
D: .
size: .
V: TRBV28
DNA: TGTGCCAGCAGTTTGACACCAGGGAAGGGGCAGTACTTC
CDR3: CASSLTPGKGQYF

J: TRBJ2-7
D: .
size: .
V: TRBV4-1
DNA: TGCGCCAGCAGCCAAGACGTAAGTGTGGCTAGCCGAAACTACGAGCAGTACTTC
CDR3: CASSQDVSVASRNYEQYF

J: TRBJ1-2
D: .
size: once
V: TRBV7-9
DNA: TGTGCCAGCAGCCCACAGGCTGACTATGGCTACACCTTC
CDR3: CASSPQADYGYTF

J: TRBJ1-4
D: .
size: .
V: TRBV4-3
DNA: TGCGCCAGCAGCCAAGAGACTGCGGACAGTTATAATGAAAAACTGTTTTTT
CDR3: CASSQETADSYNEKLFF

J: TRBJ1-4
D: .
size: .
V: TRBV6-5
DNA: TGTGCCAGCTCCCCAAGCGGGACGGGAAATGAAAAACTGTTTTTT
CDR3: CASSPSGTGNEKLFF

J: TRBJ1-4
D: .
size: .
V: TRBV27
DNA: TGTGCCAGCAGTTTCTCCAGGGGAAACGAAAAACTGTTTTTT
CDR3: CASSFSRGNEKLFF

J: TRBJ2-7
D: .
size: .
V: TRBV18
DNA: TGTGCCAGCTCAACTATACAGGGACCCTACGAGCAGTACTTC
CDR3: CASSTIQGPYEQYF

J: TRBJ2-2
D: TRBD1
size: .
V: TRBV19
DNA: TGTGCCAGTAGTGCTCCCGGAGGACAGGGGGACGGGGAGCTGTTTTTT
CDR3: CASSAPGGQGDGELFF

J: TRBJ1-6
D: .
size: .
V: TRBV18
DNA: TGTGCCAGCTCACCAGATTTCGGTTCACCCCTCCACTTT
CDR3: CASSPDFGSPLHF

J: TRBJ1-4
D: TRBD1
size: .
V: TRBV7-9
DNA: TGTGCCAGCAGCTTAGCGGGGACAGGGGGCCTAACTAATGAAAAACTGTTTTTT
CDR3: CASSLAGTGGLTNEKLFF

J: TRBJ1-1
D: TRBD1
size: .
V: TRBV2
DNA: TGTGCCAGCAGAAGGACAGGGGGCGTGTGGACTGAAGCTTTCTTT
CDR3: CASRRTGGVWTEAFF

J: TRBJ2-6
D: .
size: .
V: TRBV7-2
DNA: TGTGCCAGCCCACCCTTTGATAGCGGCTCTGGGGCCAACGTCCTGACTTTC
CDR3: CASPPFDSGSGANVLTF

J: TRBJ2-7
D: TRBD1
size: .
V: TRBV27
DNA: TGTGCCAGCAGTAAAACGGACAGGGTATACGAGCAGTACTTC
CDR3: CASSKTDRVYEQYF

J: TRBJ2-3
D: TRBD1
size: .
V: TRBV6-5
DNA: TGTGCCAGCAGTTACGGGCAGGGGGCAAGCACAGATACGCAGTATTTT
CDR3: CASSYGQGASTDTQYF

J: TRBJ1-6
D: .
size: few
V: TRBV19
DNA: TGTGCCAGTAGTGGACAGATCCGAAATTCACCCCTCCACTTT
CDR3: CASSGQIRNSPLHF

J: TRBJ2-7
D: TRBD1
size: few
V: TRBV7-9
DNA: TGTGCCAGCAGCTTAACGACAGGGCCAAACACCTACGAGCAGTACTTC
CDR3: CASSLTTGPNTYEQYF

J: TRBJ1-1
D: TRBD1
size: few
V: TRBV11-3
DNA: TGTGCCAGCAGCTCTACAGGGGCGCCGAACACTGAAGCTTTCTTT
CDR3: CASSSTGAPNTEAFF

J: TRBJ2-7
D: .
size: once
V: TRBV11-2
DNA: TGTGCCAGCAGCTTAGAAAGGGGTCCCTCCTACGAGCAGTACTTC
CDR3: CASSLERGPSYEQYF

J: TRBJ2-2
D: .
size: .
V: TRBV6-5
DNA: TGTGCCAGCAGCCAGGGTTCCCCTAACACCGGGGAGCTGTTTTTT
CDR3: CASSQGSPNTGELFF

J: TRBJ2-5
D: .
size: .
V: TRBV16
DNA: TGTGCCAGCAGCCAAACGAGGATAGCGGAAGAGACCCAGTACTTC
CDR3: CASSQTRIAEETQYF

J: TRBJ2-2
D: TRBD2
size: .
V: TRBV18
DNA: TGTGCCAGCTCACCTCCAAGCGGGAGCGGTTACACCGGGGAGCTGTTTTTT
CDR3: CASSPPSGSGYTGELFF

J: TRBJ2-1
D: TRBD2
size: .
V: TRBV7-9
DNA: TGTGCCAGCAGCTTGGGCGGGGGGGCCGGTGAGCAGTTCTTC
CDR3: CASSLGGGAGEQFF

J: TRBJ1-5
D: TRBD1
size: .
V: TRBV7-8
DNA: TGTGCCAGCAGCACGACAGGGGGCGCGGGCAATCAGCCCCAGCATTTT
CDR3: CASSTTGGAGNQPQHF

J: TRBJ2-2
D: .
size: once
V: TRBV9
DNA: TGTGCCAGCAGCGTGGAGGTGGTCGCCGGGGAGCTGTTTTTT
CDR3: CASSVEVVAGELFF

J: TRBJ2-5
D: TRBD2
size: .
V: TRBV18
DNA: TGTGCCAGCTCACCGGGACTAGAGAGAGAGACCCAGTACTTC
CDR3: CASSPGLERETQYF

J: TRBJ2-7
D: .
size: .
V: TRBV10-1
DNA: TGCGCCAGCAAGGCGGCAGGGCGGTCCTACGAGCAGTACTTC
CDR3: CASKAAGRSYEQYF

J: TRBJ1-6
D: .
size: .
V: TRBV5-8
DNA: TGTGCCAGCAGAGAGGGGGTAGAAGCCTATAATTCACCCCTCCACTTT
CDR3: CASREGVEAYNSPLHF

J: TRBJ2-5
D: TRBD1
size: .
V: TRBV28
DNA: TGTGCCAGCAGTTTGACAGGGGGCCAAGAGACCCAGTACTTC
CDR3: CASSLTGGQETQYF

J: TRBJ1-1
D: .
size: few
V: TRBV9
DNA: TGTGCCAGCAGCGTAGGTGAACAGCAGCTTGAAGCTTTCTTT
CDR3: CASSVGEQQLEAFF

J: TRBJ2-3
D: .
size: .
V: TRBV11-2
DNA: .
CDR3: CASSLVAGGAGVLYF

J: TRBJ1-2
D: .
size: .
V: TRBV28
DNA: TGTGCCAGCATCCCCCTGGGGCGGTATGGCTACACCTTC
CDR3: CASIPLGRYGYTF

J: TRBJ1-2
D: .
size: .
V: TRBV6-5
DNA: TGTGCCAGCAGTTACTCGAGCGGGTACTATGGCTACACCTTC
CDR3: CASSYSSGYYGYTF

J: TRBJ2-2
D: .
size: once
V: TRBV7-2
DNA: TGTGCCAGCAGCTTAGGCTTCTATGGGGAGCAGGGGGAGCTGTTTTTT
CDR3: CASSLGFYGEQGELFF

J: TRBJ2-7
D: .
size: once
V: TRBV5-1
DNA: TGCGCCAGCAGCCGTACCGGACAGGAGGGCTACGAGCAGTACTTC
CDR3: CASSRTGQEGYEQYF

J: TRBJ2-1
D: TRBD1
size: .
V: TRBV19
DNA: TGTGCCAGTACCTCTACAGGGGGTAGCTCCTACAATGAGCAGTTCTTC
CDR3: CASTSTGGSSYNEQFF

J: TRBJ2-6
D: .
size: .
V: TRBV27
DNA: TGTGCCAGCAGTTTATACCCGGGTCCGGAGTCTGGGGCCAACGGCCTGACTTTC
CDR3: CASSLYPGPESGANGLTF

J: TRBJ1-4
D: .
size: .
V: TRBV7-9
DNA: TGTTCCAGCAGCACCCCCGGGGAAAAACTGTTTTTT
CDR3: CSSSTPGEKLFF

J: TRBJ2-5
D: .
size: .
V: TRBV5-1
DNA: TGCGCCAGCAGCCGGAGGGCGGGTTTAGGCCAAGAGACCCAGTACTTC
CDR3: CASSRRAGLGQETQYF

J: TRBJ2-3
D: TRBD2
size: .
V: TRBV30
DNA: TGTGCCTGGAGTGTTACAAGGACTAGCGGGTCTAGCACAGATACGCAGTATTTT
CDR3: CAWSVTRTSGSSTDTQYF

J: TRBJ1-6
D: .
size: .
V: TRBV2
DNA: TGTGCCAGCACTTTAGCCTTTGGTTCACCCCTCCACTTT
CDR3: CASTLAFGSPLHF

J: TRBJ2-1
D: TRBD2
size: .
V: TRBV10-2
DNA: TGCGCCAGCAGCAGACTAGCGCCACCCTACAATGAGCAGTTCTTC
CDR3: CASSRLAPPYNEQFF

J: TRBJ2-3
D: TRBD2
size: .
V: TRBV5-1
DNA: TGCGCCAGCAGCACAACTAGCGGGCCAGATACGCAGTATTTT
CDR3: CASSTTSGPDTQYF